These 8 T cell receptor beta chains came from one sample sequenced in a study of regulatory T cells in long-lasting Graves disease. Both iRepertoire HTBI primers and Arm-PCR of CDR3 regions were used to build the TCR beta libraries. TCRdb processed the multiplex PCR reads anew with MiXCR; each CDR3 protein has one entry. The repertoire holds some 600,000 distinct CDR3 sequences, with about 15% as singletons. As for time point: newly diagnosed GD, antithyroid drugs for less than 3 months. PBMCs provided the RNA from which the TCR library was made. Another study also made use of these data, one on T cells in Graves' hyperthyroidism and ophthalmopathy.

The source material was peripheral blood mononuclear cells (PBMCs), sampled at new diagnosis, from a patient treated with antithyroid drugs. The receptor set was obtained from a man between 18 and 35 years old with Graves disease.

In this sample, this clonotype turned up a few times. The chain is built from TRBV7-8 and TRBJ1-5; D is unresolved. V lost 7 bases to trimming and J lost 1 base, with 11 bases between them. The CDR3 totals 14 residues. Germline CDR1 reads SGHVS; CDR2 reads FQNEAQ. The CDR3 DNA reads as TGTGCCAGCACTTCGCGGACCAGCAATCAGCCCCAGCATTTT. It specifies CASTSRTSNQPQHF.

Of note for this clonotype: A read error is possible here, since a much larger clone lies one base away. The chain joins TRBV12-3 or TRBV12-4 to TRBJ1-4, with D unclear. The CDR3 covers 15 residues. Here the CDR3 DNA reads TGTGCCAGCAGTCCCCAGATAGGAACTAATGAAAAACTGTCTTTT. Translation: CASSPQIGTNEKLSF.

The V gene is TRBV2, the J gene TRBJ1-2; unclear D gene. CDR1 SNHLY and CDR2 FYNNEI come from the germline V gene. The CDR3 runs to 14 residues. V lost 2 bases, J lost 4 bases, and 11 bases lay in between. The CDR3 sequence: CASSEKVSSYGYTF. CDR3 DNA sequence: TGTGCCAGCAGTGAAAAGGTGTCCAGCTATGGCTACACCTTC.

In this sample, this clonotype turned up a few times. The chain has TRBV10-2 and TRBJ1-1; the D is unclear. In germline, CDR1 is WSHSY, CDR2 SAAADI. V lost 2 bases to trimming and J lost 1 base, with 11 bases between them. The CDR3 runs 15 residues. In DNA form, the CDR3 reads TGCGCCAGCAGTGAGCCTTCGGACGGGAACACTGAAGCTTTCTTT. Translated, it gives CASSEPSDGNTEAFF.

This clonotype has just a few counts. The chain combines TRBV6-1 with TRBJ1-5; perhaps TRBD1 as D (5 bases). Germline V gene data show CDR1 as MNHNS and CDR2 as SASEGT. The CDR3 totals 16 residues. Trimming took off 6 bases at V and 0 bases at J, with 15 bases between the two ends. CDR3 nucleotides: TGTGCCAGCAGAGGGGACGGACGGATTAGCAATCAGCCCCAGCATTTT. It translates to CASRGDGRISNQPQHF.

V usage is TRBV28 and J usage is TRBJ1-2; TRBD1 matches at 8 bases. This CDR3 contains 15 residues. The germline V gene has CDR1 MDHEN and CDR2 SYDVKM. The V segment lost 5 bases and the J segment 5 bases; nucleotides outside the gene matches: 10. Here the CDR3 DNA reads TGTGCCAGCAGTCGCGGACAGGGAGGTTTTTATGGCTACACCTTC. Its protein is CASSRGQGGFYGYTF.

This clonotype came up many times. J is TRBJ2-7 and V is TRBV27; 12 bases are shared with TRBD2. The CDR3 runs to 14 residues. Germline V gene lookup returns CDR1 MNHEY and CDR2 SMNVEV (reference sequence). V shed 6 bases and J 4 bases; nucleotides not matched to a gene: 4. For the CDR3, the DNA is TGTGCCAGCAGCAGGACTAGCGGGAATTACGAGCAGTACTTC. Amino acid sequence: CASSRTSGNYEQYF.

This clonotype was picked up many times. V usage is TRBV11-1 and J usage is TRBJ2-7; the D gene could be TRBD1 or TRBD2 (5 bases each). This CDR3 contains 14 residues. Trimming took 4 bases from V and 3 from J, leaving 13 bases between them. Looked up from germline, CDR1 is SGHAT and CDR2 is FQDESV (reference sequence). CDR3 DNA: TGTGCCAGCAGCTCGGTGGGACGGAGCTACGAGCAGTACTTC. Protein sequence: CASSSVGRSYEQYF.